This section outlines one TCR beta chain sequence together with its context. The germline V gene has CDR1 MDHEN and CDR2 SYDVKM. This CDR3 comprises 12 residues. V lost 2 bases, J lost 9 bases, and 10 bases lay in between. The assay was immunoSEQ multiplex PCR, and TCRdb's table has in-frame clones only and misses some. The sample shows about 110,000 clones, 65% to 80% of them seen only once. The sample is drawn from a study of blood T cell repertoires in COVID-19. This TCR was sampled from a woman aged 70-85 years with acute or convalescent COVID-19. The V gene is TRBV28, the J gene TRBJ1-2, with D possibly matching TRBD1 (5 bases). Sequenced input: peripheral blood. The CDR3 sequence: CASSLARGSYTF. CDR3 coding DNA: TGTGCCAGCAGTTTAGCCCGGGGGAGCTACACCTTC.